This T cell receptor beta chain was retrieved from a study of CD8 T cells in Susac syndrome. General study results and limits: Susac CD8+ cells expanded clonally the most in TEMRA cells and in active patients.

CDR3 length: 14 amino acids. Between the trimmed V and J ends, which lost 1 base and 8 bases, there was a span of 14 bases. Germline lookup yields CDR1 SGHDN and CDR2 FVKESK. An input of roughly 0.5 to 1 ug of RNA was subjected to reverse transcription using random hexamers. TCRdb re-called the immunoSEQ multiplex PCR reads with MiXCR, one entry per CDR3 protein. The sample shows 100,000 to 150,000 distinct CDR3 sequences, around 94% of them seen only once. A remark on this clonotype: As yet, its antigen is unknown.

Sequencing was carried out using CD8+ T cells from PBMCs. The sequence came from a human donor with Susac syndrome. The V and J genes are TRBV14 and TRBJ1-2; D gene unclear. The chain's CDR3 is CASSQGLREQGYTF. CDR3 coding DNA: TGTGCCAGCAGCCAAGGGTTGCGGGAACAAGGCTACACCTTC.